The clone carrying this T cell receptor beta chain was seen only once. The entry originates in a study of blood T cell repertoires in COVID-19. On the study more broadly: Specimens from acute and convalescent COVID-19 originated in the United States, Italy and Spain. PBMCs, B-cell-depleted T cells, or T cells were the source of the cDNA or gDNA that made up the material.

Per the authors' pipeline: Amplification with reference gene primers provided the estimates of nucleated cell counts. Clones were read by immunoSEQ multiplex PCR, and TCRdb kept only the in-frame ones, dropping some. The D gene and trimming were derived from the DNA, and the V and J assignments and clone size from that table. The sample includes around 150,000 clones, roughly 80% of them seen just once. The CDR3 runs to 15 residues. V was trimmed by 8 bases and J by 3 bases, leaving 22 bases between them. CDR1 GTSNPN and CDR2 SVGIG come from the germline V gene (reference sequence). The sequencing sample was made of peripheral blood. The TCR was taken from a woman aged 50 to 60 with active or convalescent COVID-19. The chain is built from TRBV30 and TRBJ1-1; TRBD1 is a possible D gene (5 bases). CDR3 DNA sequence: TGTGCCCTGGACTACGTTAAGGGGCCGGACACTGAAGCTTTCTTT. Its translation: CALDYVKGPDTEAFF.